A selection of T cell receptor beta chains follows, all from one sample in a study of neurological immune-mediated disorders. TCRdb called the 5' RACE reads again in MiXCR, with one record for every CDR3 protein. The sample shows roughly 88,000 distinct CDR3 sequences, roughly 3.2% of them seen only once. The sequenced sample consisted of PBMCs. The receptor source for this set is a woman aged 50 to 60 with multiple sclerosis. CDR3s include the opening cysteine and the closing phenylalanine or tryptophan. D genes are given only for firm matches. Expanded clones are given a class, and other clones once, few, many or no size at all.

clone size | D gene | J gene | V gene | CDR3 length | CDR3 protein | CDR3 DNA
many | TRBD1 | TRBJ2-4 | TRBV5-5 | 13 | CASSFGTDNIQYF | TGTGCCAGCAGCTTCGGGACAGATAACATTCAGTACTTC
many | TRBD2 | TRBJ2-5 | TRBV28 | 14 | CASSKSGVRPAQYF | TGTGCCAGCAGCAAAAGCGGGGTGCGTCCGGCCCAGTACTTC
many | - | TRBJ2-7 | TRBV2 | 14 | CASTVRRSSYEQYF | TGTGCCAGCACCGTCCGCAGGAGCTCCTACGAGCAGTACTTC
many | TRBD1 | TRBJ2-7 | TRBV5-5 | 13 | CASSRDSLYEQYF | TGTGCCAGCAGCCGGGACAGCCTCTACGAGCAGTACTTC
many | TRBD2 | TRBJ2-7 | TRBV4-3 | 15 | CASSQQRTSGYEQYF | TGCGCCAGCAGCCAACAAAGGACTAGCGGCTACGAGCAGTACTTC
many | - | TRBJ1-5 | TRBV29-1 | 13 | CSVSDHSNQPQHF | TGCAGCGTTTCGGACCATAGCAATCAGCCCCAGCATTTT
many | - | TRBJ1-1 | TRBV20-1 | 13 | CSVPTGGNTEAFF | TGCAGTGTTCCGACAGGCGGGAACACTGAAGCTTTCTTT
many | TRBD1 | TRBJ1-1 | TRBV5-1 | 14 | CASSEQGVNTEAFF | TGCGCCAGCAGCGAACAGGGGGTGAACACTGAAGCTTTCTTT
many | TRBD2 | TRBJ2-1 | TRBV20-1 | 15 | CSARIIAGGHNEQFF | TGCAGTGCTAGGATAATAGCGGGGGGCCACAATGAGCAGTTCTTC
many | - | TRBJ2-3 | TRBV7-9 | 15 | CASSSRLESTDTQYF | TGTGCCAGCAGCTCCCGACTAGAGAGCACAGATACGCAGTATTTT
- | - | TRBJ1-4 | TRBV19 | 12 | CASRMRGEKLFF | TGTGCCAGTCGGATGCGGGGGGAAAAACTGTTTTTT
many | - | TRBJ1-4 | TRBV3-1 | 15 | CASSQDVRGWEKLFF | TGTGCCAGCAGCCAAGATGTCAGGGGTTGGGAAAAACTGTTTTTT
many | - | TRBJ2-5 | TRBV4-1 | 15 | CASSQTSTAQETQYF | TGCGCCAGCAGCCAAACCAGCACGGCCCAAGAGACCCAGTACTTC
many | - | TRBJ2-7 | TRBV4-3 | 15 | CASSQDPQNSYEQYF | TGCGCCAGCAGCCAAGACCCACAGAACTCCTACGAGCAGTACTTC
many | TRBD1 | TRBJ1-2 | TRBV5-1 | 15 | CASSFQGALGDGYTF | TGCGCCAGCAGCTTTCAGGGGGCATTAGGAGATGGCTACACCTTC
- | TRBD2 | TRBJ2-3 | TRBV7-7 | 17 | CASSLSSGGPLTDTQYF | TGTGCTAGCAGCTTAAGTAGCGGGGGGCCGCTAACAGATACGCAGTATTTT
many | - | TRBJ2-1 | TRBV3-1 | 18 | CASSQDGGRGKNYNEQFF | TGTGCCAGCAGCCAAGATGGGGGTAGAGGGAAAAACTACAATGAGCAGTTCTTC
- | TRBD2 | TRBJ2-1 | TRBV20-1 | 18 | CSATRTSGGVSYYNEQFF | TGCAGTGCTACAAGGACTAGCGGGGGGGTTAGCTACTACAATGAGCAGTTCTTC
many | - | TRBJ2-7 | TRBV2 | 10 | CASTGHEQYF | TGTGCCAGCACCGGCCACGAGCAGTACTTC
many | - | TRBJ2-2 | TRBV18 | 11 | CASSSGQYTFF | TGTGCCAGCTCATCCGGACAGTACACCTTTTTT
many | TRBD2 | TRBJ2-2 | TRBV12-3/TRBV12-4 | 13 | CASSLLADGELFF | TGTGCCAGCAGTTTGCTAGCGGACGGGGAGCTGTTTTTT
many | - | TRBJ2-3 | TRBV9 | 14 | CASSVGTTTDTQYF | TGTGCCAGCAGCGTAGGGACCACCACAGATACGCAGTATTTT
few | TRBD1 | TRBJ2-5 | TRBV25-1 | 14 | CASSPEGAEETQYF | TGTGCCAGCAGTCCCGAGGGGGCCGAAGAGACCCAGTACTTC
many | - | TRBJ2-1 | TRBV6-2/TRBV6-3 | 12 | CASSFQDNEQFF | TGTGCCAGCAGTTTCCAGGACAATGAGCAGTTCTTC